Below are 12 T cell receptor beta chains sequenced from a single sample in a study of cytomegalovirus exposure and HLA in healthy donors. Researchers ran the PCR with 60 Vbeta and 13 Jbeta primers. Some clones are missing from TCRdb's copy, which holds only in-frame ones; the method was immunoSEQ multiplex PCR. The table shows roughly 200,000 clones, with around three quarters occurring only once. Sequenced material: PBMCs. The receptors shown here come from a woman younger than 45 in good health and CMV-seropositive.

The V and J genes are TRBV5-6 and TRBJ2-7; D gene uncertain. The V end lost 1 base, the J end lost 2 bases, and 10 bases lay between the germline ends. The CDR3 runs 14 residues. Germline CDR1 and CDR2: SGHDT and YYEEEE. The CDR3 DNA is TGTGCCAGCAGCTTGCTAGAAAAAACCTACGAGCAGTACTTC. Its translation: CASSLLEKTYEQYF.

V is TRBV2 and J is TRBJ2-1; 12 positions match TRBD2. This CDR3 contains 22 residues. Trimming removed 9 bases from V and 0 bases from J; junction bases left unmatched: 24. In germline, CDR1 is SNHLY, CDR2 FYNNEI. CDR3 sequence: CARTSRGGWASGRAGSYNEQFF. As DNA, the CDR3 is TGTGCCAGAACTTCCCGCGGGGGTTGGGCTAGCGGGAGGGCCGGCTCCTACAATGAGCAGTTCTTC.

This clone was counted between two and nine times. In nucleotides, the CDR3 is TGTGCCAGCAGCTTGCGCCGAGACGGGAATGAAAAACTGTTTTTT. Translating gives CASSLRRDGNEKLFF. The chain joins TRBV5-5 to TRBJ1-4; no firm D call. The ends were cut back, 1 base at V and 5 bases at J, with 12 bases in the middle. CDR1 and CDR2 (germline): SGHKS, YYEKEE (reference sequence). The CDR3 has 15 amino acids.

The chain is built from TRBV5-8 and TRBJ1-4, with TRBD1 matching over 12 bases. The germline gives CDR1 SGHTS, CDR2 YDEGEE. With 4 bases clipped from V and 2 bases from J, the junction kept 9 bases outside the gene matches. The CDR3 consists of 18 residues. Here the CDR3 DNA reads TGTGCCAGCAGCCCCGGGACAGGGGGCTTTTGGACTAATGAAAAACTGTTTTTT. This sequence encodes CASSPGTGGFWTNEKLFF.

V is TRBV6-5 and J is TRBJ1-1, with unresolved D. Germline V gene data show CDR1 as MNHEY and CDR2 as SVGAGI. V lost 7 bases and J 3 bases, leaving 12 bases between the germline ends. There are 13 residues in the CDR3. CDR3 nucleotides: TGTGCCAGCAAGGAGGTCCCGGACACTGAAGCTTTCTTT. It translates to CASKEVPDTEAFF.

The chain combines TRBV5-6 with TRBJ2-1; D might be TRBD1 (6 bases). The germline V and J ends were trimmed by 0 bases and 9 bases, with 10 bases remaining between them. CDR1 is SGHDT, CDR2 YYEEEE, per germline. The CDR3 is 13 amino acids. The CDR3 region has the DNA TGTGCCAGCAGCTTGGTCGCAGGGGTTGAGCAGTTCTTC. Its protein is CASSLVAGVEQFF.

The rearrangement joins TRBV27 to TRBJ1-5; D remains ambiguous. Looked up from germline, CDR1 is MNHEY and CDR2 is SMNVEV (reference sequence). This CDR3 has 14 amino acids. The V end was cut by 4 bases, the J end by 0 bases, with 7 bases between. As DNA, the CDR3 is TGTGCCAGCAGTTCGTGGGCTAGCAATCAGCCCCAGCATTTT. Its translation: CASSSWASNQPQHF.

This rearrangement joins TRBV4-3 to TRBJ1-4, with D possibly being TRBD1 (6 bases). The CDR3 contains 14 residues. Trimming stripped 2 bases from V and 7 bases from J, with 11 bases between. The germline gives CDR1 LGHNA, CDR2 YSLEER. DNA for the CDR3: TGCGCCAGCAGCCAAACAGGGATTAGTGAAAAACTGTTTTTT. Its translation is CASSQTGISEKLFF.

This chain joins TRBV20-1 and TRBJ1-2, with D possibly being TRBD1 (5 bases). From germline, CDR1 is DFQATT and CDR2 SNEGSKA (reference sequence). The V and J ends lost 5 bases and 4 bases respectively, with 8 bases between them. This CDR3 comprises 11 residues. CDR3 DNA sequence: TGCAGTGCTCGACAGTCCTATGGCTACACCTTC. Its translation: CSARQSYGYTF.

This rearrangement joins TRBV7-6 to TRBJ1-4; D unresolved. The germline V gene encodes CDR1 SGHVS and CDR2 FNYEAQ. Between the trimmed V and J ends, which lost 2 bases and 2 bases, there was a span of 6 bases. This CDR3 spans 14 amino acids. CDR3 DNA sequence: TGTGCCAGCAGCTTATACAGTACTAATGAAAAACTGTTTTTT. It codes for CASSLYSTNEKLFF.

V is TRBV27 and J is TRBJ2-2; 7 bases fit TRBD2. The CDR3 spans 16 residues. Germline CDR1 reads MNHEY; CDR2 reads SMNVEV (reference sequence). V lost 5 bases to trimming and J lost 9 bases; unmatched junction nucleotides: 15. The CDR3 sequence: CASSLGLVTGYRELFF. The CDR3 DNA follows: TGTGCCAGCAGTCTCGGACTAGTAACGGGTTACCGGGAGCTGTTTTTT.

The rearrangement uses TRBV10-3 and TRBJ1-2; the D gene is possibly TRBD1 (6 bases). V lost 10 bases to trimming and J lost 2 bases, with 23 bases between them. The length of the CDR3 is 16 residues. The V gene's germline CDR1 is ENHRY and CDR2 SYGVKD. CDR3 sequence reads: CASSERGGGGNYGYTF. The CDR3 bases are TGTGCCAGCAGCGAAAGGGGGGGTGGGGGAAACTATGGCTACACCTTC.